A selection of T cell receptor beta chains follows, all from one sample in a study of sequential checkpoint blockade in melanoma. Sequenced by immunoSEQ multiplex PCR; TCRdb stores in-frame clones only, minus some. In the table there are about 7,900 clones, roughly a quarter of which are singletons. This material consisted of tumor tissue (inferred from file names), taken from a patient given nivolumab and ipilimumab in sequence. The receptors here all came from a human donor with melanoma. The CDR3 runs from the conserved cysteine through the conserved F or W.

TRBJ1-1 | TRBV9 | CASSVSGQNTEAFF
TRBJ2-5 | TRBV28 | CASKAPGQHPETQYF
TRBJ2-1 | TRBV19 | CASRPGLAGAYNEQFF
TRBJ1-4 | TRBV12-5 | CASTPGSNEKLFF
TRBJ1-2 | TRBV6-8 | CASSVIEGADYGYTF
TRBJ2-7 | TRBV28 | CASSARGGSLSEQYF
TRBJ2-7 | TRBV10-2 | CASSPRDRGLYEQYF
TRBJ2-7 | TRBV6-8 | CASSYSFSGDEQYF
TRBJ2-2 | TRBV11-3 | CASSLPAGRNTGELFF
TRBJ2-1 | TRBV9 | CASSVDGTPYNEQFF
TRBJ2-3 | TRBV6-8 | CASGRTGGIDTQYF
TRBJ1-2 | TRBV11-3 | CASSLAGGSNYGYTF
TRBJ1-2 | TRBV6-8 | CASSYTPNYGYTF
TRBJ1-1 | TRBV9 | CASSLALGLGTEAFF
TRBJ2-5 | TRBV19 | CASSQEETQYF
TRBJ1-2 | TRBV11-3 | CASSPRPRGQGTYGYTF
TRBJ2-5 | TRBV28 | CASKTGGLVVQETQYF
TRBJ1-5 | TRBV11-3 | CASSDPGQGADQPQHF
TRBJ2-5 | TRBV9 | CASSAGVGVETQYF
TRBJ1-1 | TRBV27 | CASSLSGMGEAFF
TRBJ2-5 | TRBV9 | CASSVVGQWGTQYF
TRBJ2-3 | TRBV11-3 | CASSPRGGLGGYTQYF
TRBJ1-5 | TRBV19 | CASSKGILLQPQHF
TRBJ1-5 | TRBV19 | CASSRGLQPQHF
TRBJ1-6 | TRBV6-8 | CASRRTGDSPLHF
TRBJ1-2 | TRBV28 | CASSFPFQGGLQLEKFYGYTF
TRBJ2-2 | TRBV14 | CASSKRETGELFF
TRBJ1-1 | TRBV9 | CASSVTGLPSTEAFF
TRBJ1-5 | TRBV28 | CASSLGFPGQGIQPQHF
TRBJ1-5 | TRBV6-8 | CASSYGAGVQPQHF
TRBJ2-1 | TRBV11-3 | CASSPTGTRRNEQFF
TRBJ2-2 | TRBV10-2 | CASSSGIGTGELFF
TRBJ2-7 | TRBV28 | CASSFAAGGIYEQYF
TRBJ2-5 | TRBV11-3 | CASTPGVGRAAETQYF